Below, 10 T cell receptor beta chains from the same sample are listed, as sequenced in a study of PD-L1 blockade in urothelial cancer. Assay: immunoSEQ multiplex PCR; the TCRdb copy retains only in-frame clones and omits some. The sample records 95,000 to 100,000 clones, roughly 84% being singletons. Time point given: pretreatment peripheral blood. Specimen: PBMCs, collected around atezolizumab (anti-PD-L1) treatment. All receptors come from a man aged 55-75 years with urothelial cancer.

The chain links TRBV6-6 to TRBJ1-1; tentatively, D is TRBD1 (5 bases). Trimming removed 2 bases from V and 5 bases from J, with 15 bases in between. Germline V gives CDR1 MNHNY, CDR2 SVGAGI (reference sequence). The CDR3 has 15 amino acids. DNA of the CDR3: TGTGCCAGCAGTTACCCGGGGGGGGGTCGAACTGAAGCTTTCTTT. Its translation is CASSYPGGGRTEAFF.

The chain links TRBV11-3 to TRBJ2-6, with TRBD1 matching over 8 bases. The germline CDR1 and CDR2 sequences are SGHNT and YENEEA. J gave up 0 bases and V 3 bases, and 7 bases lay outside the gene matches. CDR3 length: 18 amino acids. CDR3 sequence (DNA): TGTGCCAGCAGCTTCCGGGACAGGATTTCCTCTGGGGCCAACGTCCTGACTTTC. Translated, it gives CASSFRDRISSGANVLTF.

This sequence joins TRBV18 and TRBJ2-2, with 7 nucleotides matching TRBD1. Per germline, CDR1 KGHSH and CDR2 LQKENI. V lost 0 bases and J lost 6; bases outside the gene matches: 4. The CDR3 runs to 15 residues. The CDR3 sequence: CASSPPEGGPGELFF. Here the CDR3 DNA reads TGTGCCAGCTCACCACCGGAAGGGGGCCCCGGGGAGCTGTTTTTT.

The chain links TRBV7-6 to TRBJ1-5, with a weak D call TRBD1 (5 bases). The CDR3 is made up of 17 amino acids. V was pared by 2 bases and J by 3 bases, with 17 bases between. Looked up from germline, CDR1 is SGHVS and CDR2 is FNYEAQ. The CDR3 bases are TGTGCCAGCAGCTTAAGTTGGGGGGGAGCGGACAATCAGCCCCAGCATTTT. Protein product: CASSLSWGGADNQPQHF.

At least ten counts were recorded for this clone. The V gene is TRBV15, the J gene TRBJ2-1, with TRBD2 matching 7 bases. There are 18 residues in the CDR3. Germline V gives CDR1 LNHNV, CDR2 YYDKDF (reference sequence). The ends lost 1 base at V and 2 bases at J; junction bases unmatched: 11. The CDR3 region is CATSRGQEGLGPYNEQFF. The DNA for the CDR3 is TGTGCCACCAGCAGAGGGCAGGAAGGACTAGGGCCCTACAATGAGCAGTTCTTC. Supplemented by reference TRBV15 and TRBJ2-1, the full variable domain reads DAMVIQNPRYQVTQFGKPVTLSCSQTLNHNVMYWYQQKSSQAPKLLFHYYDKDFNNEADTPDNFQSRRPNTSFCFLDIRSPGLGDTAMYLCATSRGQEGLGPYNEQFFGPGTRLTVL.

This chain connects TRBV6-5 to TRBJ2-7; D is perhaps TRBD1 (5 bases). The CDR3 length is 14 residues. Germline CDR1 is MNHEY and CDR2 is SVGAGI. Trimming removed 0 bases at V and 2 bases at J, with 8 bases between. The CDR3 DNA reads as TGTGCCAGCAGTTACTCGTGGACAACCTACGAGCAGTACTTC. It encodes CASSYSWTTYEQYF.

The V call is TRBV21-1, the J call TRBJ2-2; the D call of TRBD2 is as the table states it, not checked on the DNA. TRBV21-1 is an annotated pseudogene. The CDR3 extends over 16 amino acids. This chain's CDR3 is CASSKARLSNTGELFF. CDR3 bases: TGTGCCAGCAGCAAAGCGAGACTATCGAACACCGGGGAGCTGTTTTTT.

The chain's CDR3 is CASRSRGQEHNEQFF. CDR3 bases: TGTGCCAGCAGGTCTAGGGGGCAGGAGCACAATGAGCAGTTCTTC. The chain carries TRBV2 and TRBJ2-1; TRBD1 agrees at 7 bases. Germline trimming cut 6 bases from V and 5 bases from J; bases unmatched to any gene: 10. Germline V gives CDR1 SNHLY, CDR2 FYNNEI. CDR3 size: 15 residues.

The chain couples TRBV7-8 to TRBJ2-5; 11 bases match TRBD2. With 3 bases clipped from V and 4 bases from J, the junction kept 4 bases outside the gene matches. Germline CDR1 reads SGHVS; CDR2 reads FQNEAQ. This CDR3 has 15 amino acids. The CDR3 here is CASSFIGTSGETQYF. In nucleotides, the CDR3 is TGTGCCAGCAGCTTCATTGGGACTAGCGGAGAGACCCAGTACTTC.

The chain links TRBV11-3 to TRBJ2-5, with 8 bases that match TRBD1. After removal of 5 bases from V and 5 bases from J, the junction contained 10 bases not matched to a gene. CDR3 length: 15 amino acids. Germline V gene data show CDR1 as SGHNT and CDR2 as YENEEA. The CDR3 DNA is TGTGCCAGCAGCGTCCGACAGGGGTATAGGGAGACCCAGTACTTC. Protein sequence: CASSVRQGYRETQYF.